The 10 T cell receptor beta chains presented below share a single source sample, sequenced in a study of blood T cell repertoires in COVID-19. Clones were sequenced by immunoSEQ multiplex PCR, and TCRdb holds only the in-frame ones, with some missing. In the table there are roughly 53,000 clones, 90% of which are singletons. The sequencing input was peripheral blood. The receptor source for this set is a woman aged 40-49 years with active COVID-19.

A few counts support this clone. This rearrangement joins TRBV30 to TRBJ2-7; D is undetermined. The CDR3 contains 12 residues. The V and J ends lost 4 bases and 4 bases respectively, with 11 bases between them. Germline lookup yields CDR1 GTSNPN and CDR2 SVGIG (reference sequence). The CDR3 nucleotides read TGTGCCTGGACGTTTACGGTATACGAGCAGTACTTC. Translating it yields CAWTFTVYEQYF.

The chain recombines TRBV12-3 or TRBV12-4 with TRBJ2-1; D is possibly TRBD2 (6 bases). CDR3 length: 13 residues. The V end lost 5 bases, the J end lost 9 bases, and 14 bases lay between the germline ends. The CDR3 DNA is TGTGCCAGCAGTCTGCGGAGGGGAGGTGAGCAGTTCTTC. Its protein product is CASSLRRGGEQFF.

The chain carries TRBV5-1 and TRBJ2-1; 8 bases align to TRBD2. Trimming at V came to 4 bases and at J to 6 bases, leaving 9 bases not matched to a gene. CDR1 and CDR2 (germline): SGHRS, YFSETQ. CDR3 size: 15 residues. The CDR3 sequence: CASSVDSGAFNEQFF. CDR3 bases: TGCGCCAGCAGCGTAGATAGCGGGGCATTCAATGAGCAGTTCTTC.

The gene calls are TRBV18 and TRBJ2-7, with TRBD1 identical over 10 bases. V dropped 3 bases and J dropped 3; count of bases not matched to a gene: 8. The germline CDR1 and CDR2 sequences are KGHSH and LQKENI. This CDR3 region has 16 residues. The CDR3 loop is CASSPDTGTGVYEQYF. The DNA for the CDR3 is TGTGCCAGCTCACCCGACACCGGGACAGGGGTCTACGAGCAGTACTTC.

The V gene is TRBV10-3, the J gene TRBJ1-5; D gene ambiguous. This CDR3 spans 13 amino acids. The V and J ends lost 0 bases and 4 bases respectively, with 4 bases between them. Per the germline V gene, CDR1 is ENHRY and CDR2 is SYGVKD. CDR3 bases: TGTGCCATCAGTGAGTCCTCTAATCAGCCCCAGCATTTT. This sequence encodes CAISESSNQPQHF.

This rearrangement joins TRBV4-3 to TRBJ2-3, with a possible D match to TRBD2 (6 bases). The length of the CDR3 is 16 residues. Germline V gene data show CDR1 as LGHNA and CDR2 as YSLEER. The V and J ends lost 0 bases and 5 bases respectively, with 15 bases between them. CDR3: CASSQDSRGGQDTQYF. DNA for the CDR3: TGCGCCAGCAGCCAAGATTCCCGGGGAGGACAAGATACGCAGTATTTT.

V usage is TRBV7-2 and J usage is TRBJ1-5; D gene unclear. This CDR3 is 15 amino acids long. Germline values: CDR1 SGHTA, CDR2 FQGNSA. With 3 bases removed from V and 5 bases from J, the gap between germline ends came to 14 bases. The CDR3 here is CASSLSLGGDQPQHF. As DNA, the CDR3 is TGTGCCAGCAGCTTGTCCCTAGGTGGTGATCAGCCCCAGCATTTT. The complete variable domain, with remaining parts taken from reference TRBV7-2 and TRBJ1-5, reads GAGVSQSPSNKVTEKGKDVELRCDPISGHTALYWYRQSLGQGLEFLIYFQGNSAPDKSGLPSDRFSAERTGGSVSTLTIQRTQQEDSAVYLCASSLSLGGDQPQHFGDGTRLSIL.

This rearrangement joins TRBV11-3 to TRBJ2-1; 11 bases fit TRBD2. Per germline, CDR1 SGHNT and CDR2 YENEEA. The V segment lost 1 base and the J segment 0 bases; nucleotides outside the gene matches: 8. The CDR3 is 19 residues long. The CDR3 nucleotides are TGTGCCAGCAGCTTAGCGCTAGCGGGGGGCTTGAGCTCCTACAATGAGCAGTTCTTC. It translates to CASSLALAGGLSSYNEQFF. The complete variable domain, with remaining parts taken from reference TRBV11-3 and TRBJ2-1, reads EAGVVQSPRYKIIEKKQPVAFWCNPISGHNTLYWYLQNLGQGPELLIRYENEEAVDDSQLPKDRFSAERLKGVDSTLKIQPAELGDSAVYLCASSLALAGGLSSYNEQFFGPGTRLTVL.

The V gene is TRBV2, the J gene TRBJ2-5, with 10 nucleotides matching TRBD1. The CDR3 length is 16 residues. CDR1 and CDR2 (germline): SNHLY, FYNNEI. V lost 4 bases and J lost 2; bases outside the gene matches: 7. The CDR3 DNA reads TGTGCCAGCAGTGTCGGGACAGGGGACCGACAAGAGACCCAGTACTTC. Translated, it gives CASSVGTGDRQETQYF.

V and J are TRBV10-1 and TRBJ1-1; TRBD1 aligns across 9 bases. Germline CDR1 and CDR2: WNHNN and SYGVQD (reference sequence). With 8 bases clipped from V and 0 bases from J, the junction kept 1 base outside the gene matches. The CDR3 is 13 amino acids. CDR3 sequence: CASRTGVNTEAFF. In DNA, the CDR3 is TGCGCCAGCCGGACAGGGGTGAACACTGAAGCTTTCTTT.